The sequence of this TCR beta chain was determined in a study of T cells in Graves' hyperthyroidism and ophthalmopathy. Notes on the study in general: Most clonotypes that expanded in the thyroid above 0.001 also showed up in blood. Stable hyperthyroidism was separated from ophthalmopathy by a model based on 13 V-J features.

This clonotype has a handful of counts. The antigen remains unidentified. Template material for amplifying TCR beta CDR3 regions consisted of RNA transcripts. TCR CDR3 underwent first-round RT-PCR with the HTBI primer set. One entry per CDR3 protein, called by TCRdb with MiXCR from the multiplex PCR reads. Of 640,000 or so distinct CDR3 sequences detected, 12% to 15% appear once; the ten largest clones hold around 7%. The clonotype was recovered from a woman younger than 35 with Graves' ophthalmopathy. Material for sequencing was blood.

For the CDR3, the DNA is TGTGCCAGCTGGGGAGAGGGACAGGCCTATAGCAATCAGCCCCAGCATTTT. Residues: CASWGEGQAYSNQPQHF. The V call is TRBV6-2 or TRBV6-3, the J call TRBJ1-5; TRBD1 matches 8 bases. V was clipped by 8 bases and J by 0 bases; unmatched bases: 12. Germline-derived CDR1 and CDR2 are MNHEY and SVGEGT. The CDR3 totals 17 residues.